What follows are 20 T cell receptor beta chains derived from one specimen sequenced in a study of blood T cell repertoires in COVID-19. Sequencing used immunoSEQ multiplex PCR; TCRdb keeps in-frame clones, though not all of them. Of 150,000 to 250,000 clones detected, 65% to 85% appear once; the ten largest clones hold 7.5%. The sequenced sample consisted of PBMCs or T cells enriched from blood (not recorded which). The receptors originated from a man in his forties or fifties who had recovered from COVID-19.

This clone appeared once. The V call is TRBV29-1, the J call TRBJ1-1; perhaps TRBD1 as D (6 bases). Germline CDR1 and CDR2: SQVTM and ANQGSEA. This CDR3 is 13 amino acids long. V lost 8 bases and J lost 6, with 19 bases in between. CDR3 in amino acids: CSTKQGISPEAFF. The CDR3, as DNA: TGCAGCACCAAACAGGGTATAAGCCCTGAAGCTTTCTTT.

The J gene is TRBJ1-2, the V gene TRBV5-6, with 10 nucleotides matching TRBD1. Per germline, CDR1 SGHDT and CDR2 YYEEEE. V gave up 0 bases and J gave up 8 bases; unmatched junction bases: 4. The CDR3 spans 14 residues. The CDR3, as DNA: TGTGCCAGCAGCTTGGCCGACAGGGGGCGCGGCTACACCTTC. This gives the protein CASSLADRGRGYTF.

V is TRBV21-1 and J is TRBJ1-1. TRBV21-1 represents a pseudogene. The CDR3 totals 16 residues. In nucleotides, the CDR3 is TGTGCCAGCAGCAGGGGCGGGGAAGGCATGGGGACTGAAGCTTTCTTT. Its translation: CASSRGGEGMGTEAFF.

The chain combines TRBV5-6 with TRBJ2-6; D is possibly TRBD2 (5 bases). There are 17 residues in the CDR3. V was clipped by 0 bases and J by 0 bases, with 10 bases between them. Germline CDR1 and CDR2: SGHDT and YYEEEE. The CDR3 DNA reads as TGTGCCAGCAGCTTGGGGACTGCGATCTCTGGGGCCAACGTCCTGACTTTC. Amino acid sequence: CASSLGTAISGANVLTF.

This clone has more than one count but fewer than ten. The gene calls are TRBV5-1 and TRBJ2-2; TRBD1 aligns across 7 bases. CDR3 length: 15 amino acids. Per the germline V gene, CDR1 is SGHRS and CDR2 is YFSETQ. V trimming: 2 bases; J trimming: 3 bases; junction bases outside the gene matches: 4. The CDR3 is CASSFGQEYTGELFF. CDR3 DNA: TGCGCCAGCAGCTTCGGACAGGAGTACACCGGGGAGCTGTTTTTT.

The rearrangement uses TRBV2 and TRBJ2-1; 7 bases agree with TRBD1. The germline gives CDR1 SNHLY, CDR2 FYNNEI. This CDR3 is 15 amino acids long. Trimming took 1 base from V and 2 from J; bases not matched to a gene: 2. The CDR3 reads CASSEGGGAYNEQFF. For the CDR3, the DNA is TGTGCCAGCAGTGAAGGAGGGGGCGCCTACAATGAGCAGTTCTTC.

The V call is TRBV7-9, the J call TRBJ2-7; 7 bases agree with TRBD2. CDR1 and CDR2 from the germline V gene are SEHNR and FQNEAQ (reference sequence). The length of the CDR3 is 16 residues. V was clipped by 5 bases and J by 0 bases; unmatched bases: 10. CDR3 DNA: TGTGCCAGCAGCCTTCTGGGGGGGATAAGCTCCTACGAGCAGTACTTC. Translated: CASSLLGGISSYEQYF.

The chain combines TRBV28 with TRBJ1-2; 7 bases map to TRBD1. Germline loops: CDR1 MDHEN, CDR2 SYDVKM. CDR3 length: 14 amino acids. Trimming cost V 5 bases and J 7 bases; bases outside gene matches: 10. The CDR3 DNA follows: TGTGCCAGCAGTGAGGGGACAGTACTAAGTGGCTACACCTTC. Its translation: CASSEGTVLSGYTF.

The V gene is TRBV24-1, the J gene TRBJ2-3; TRBD2 aligns across 12 bases. J gave up 2 bases and V 3 bases, and 11 bases lay outside the gene matches. Germline values: CDR1 KGHDR, CDR2 SFDVKD. The CDR3 has 19 amino acids. The CDR3 nucleotides read TGTGCCACCAGTGATCATACTAGCGGGGGGACCTCCTTCACAGATACGCAGTATTTT. Its translation is CATSDHTSGGTSFTDTQYF.

This rearrangement joins TRBV2 to TRBJ2-7; 12 nucleotides line up with TRBD1. The CDR3 covers 14 residues. J lost 5 bases, V lost 3 bases, and 2 bases had no gene match. Germline loops: CDR1 SNHLY, CDR2 FYNNEI. The CDR3 region has the DNA TGTGCCAGCAGTGAGGGGACAGGGGGCAACGAGCAGTACTTC. Translation: CASSEGTGGNEQYF.

CDR3 sequence: CASSQTSGGTIYEQYF. For the CDR3, the DNA is TGCGCCAGCAGCCAGACTAGCGGGGGGACGATATACGAGCAGTACTTC. J is TRBJ2-7 and V is TRBV5-1; 13 bases line up with TRBD2. Germline lookup yields CDR1 SGHRS and CDR2 YFSETQ. The ends lost 4 bases at V and 4 bases at J; junction bases unmatched: 8. The CDR3 sequence is 16 residues long.

The V gene is TRBV3-1 (or the pseudogene TRBV3-2), the J gene TRBJ2-5, with 13 bases matching TRBD2. The length of the CDR3 is 15 residues. Per the germline V gene, CDR1 is LGHDT and CDR2 is YNNKEL (reference sequence). V shed 4 bases, J shed 3 bases, and the junction held 2 bases outside the gene matches. The CDR3, as DNA: TGTGCCAGCAGCCGAGGACTAGCGGGGGAAGAGACCCAGTACTTC. Its protein product is CASSRGLAGEETQYF.

The CDR3 DNA is TGTGCCAGCAGCTTCGAGACAAGACTGAACACTGAAGCTTTCTTT. Residues: CASSFETRLNTEAFF. The J gene is TRBJ1-1, the V gene TRBV7-8, with D hard to call. The CDR3 runs 15 residues. The V gene's germline CDR1 is SGHVS and CDR2 FQNEAQ. V was pared by 3 bases and J by 0 bases, with 11 bases between.

The genes are TRBV28 and TRBJ2-7; possibly TRBD1 for D (6 bases). V was cut by 5 bases and J by 2 bases, with 16 bases left in between. The CDR3 runs 15 residues. Germline lookup yields CDR1 MDHEN and CDR2 SYDVKM. CDR3 region: CASSRGGFSTYEQYF. Written as DNA, the CDR3 is TGTGCCAGCAGTAGAGGGGGATTTTCCACCTACGAGCAGTACTTC.

J is TRBJ2-7 and V is TRBV18, with D possibly TRBD2 on 5 matching bases. This CDR3 is 13 amino acids long. Trimming stripped 2 bases from V and 7 bases from J, with 12 bases between. Germline CDR1 and CDR2: KGHSH and LQKENI. The chain's CDR3 is CASSPTLTGEQYF. Written as DNA, the CDR3 is TGTGCCAGCTCACCAACCCTGACGGGGGAGCAGTACTTC.

This clone was seen ten or more times. The chain links TRBV2 to TRBJ1-2, with TRBD1 matching over 12 bases. CDR1 is SNHLY, CDR2 FYNNEI, per germline. This CDR3 region has 15 residues. The V gene end was trimmed by 3 bases and the J gene end by 8 bases; junction bases not matched to a gene: 7. CDR3 in DNA: TGTGCCAGCAGTGAGTCCCGGGACAGGGGGCCCGGCTACACCTTC. Its translation: CASSESRDRGPGYTF.

The V gene is TRBV9, the J gene TRBJ1-2, with D possibly TRBD1 on 5 matching bases. Between the trimmed V and J ends, which lost 0 bases and 6 bases, there was a span of 15 bases. In germline, CDR1 is SGDLS, CDR2 YYNGEE. The CDR3 is 15 amino acids. The CDR3 spells CASSVEGRGVNGYTF. For the CDR3, the DNA is TGTGCCAGCAGCGTAGAGGGGCGGGGAGTCAATGGCTACACCTTC.

The chain has TRBV2 and TRBJ1-3; 9 bases are shared with TRBD1. Germline CDR1 reads SNHLY; CDR2 reads FYNNEI. Trimming cost V 4 bases and J 0 bases; bases outside gene matches: 4. The CDR3 has 16 residues. The CDR3 nucleotides read TGTGCCAGCAGTGCGGACAGGGGTAGCTCTGGAAACACCATATATTTT. This gives the protein CASSADRGSSGNTIYF.

In this sample, this clone turned up a few times. The chain couples TRBV2 to TRBJ1-5; D is perhaps TRBD1 (6 bases). CDR3 length equals 15 residues. CDR1 is SNHLY and CDR2 is FYNNEI in the germline V gene. Trimming shortened V by 8 bases and J by 9 bases, and 23 bases separated the two germline ends. CDR3 sequence reads: CASSAAGQTTLPQHF. As DNA, the CDR3 is TGTGCCAGCTCCGCGGCTGGACAGACAACACTGCCCCAGCATTTT.

The chain links TRBV7-9 to TRBJ2-1; 11 nucleotides align to TRBD2. From germline, CDR1 is SEHNR and CDR2 FQNEAQ (reference sequence). The CDR3 is 19 amino acids. V lost 7 bases and J lost 1; bases outside the gene matches: 15. Written as DNA, the CDR3 is TGTGCCAGCACCAGAGCCGGACTAGCGGGTGGCATTTCCTACAATGAGCAGTTCTTC. It translates to CASTRAGLAGGISYNEQFF.